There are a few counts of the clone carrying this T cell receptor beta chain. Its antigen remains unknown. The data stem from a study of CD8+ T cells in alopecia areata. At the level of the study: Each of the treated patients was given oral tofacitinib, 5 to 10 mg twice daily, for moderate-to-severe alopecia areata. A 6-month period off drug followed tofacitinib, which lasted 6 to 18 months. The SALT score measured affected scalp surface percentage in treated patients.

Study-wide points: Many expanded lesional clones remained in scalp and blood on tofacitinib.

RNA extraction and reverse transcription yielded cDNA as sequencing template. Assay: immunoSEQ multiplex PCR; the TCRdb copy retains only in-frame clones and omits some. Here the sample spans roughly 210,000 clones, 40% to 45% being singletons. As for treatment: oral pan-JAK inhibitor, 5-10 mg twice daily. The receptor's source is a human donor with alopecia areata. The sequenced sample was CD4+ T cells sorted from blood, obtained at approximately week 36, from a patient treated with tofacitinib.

Here the CDR3 reads CSVRPASYEQYF. Here the CDR3 DNA reads TGCAGCGTTCGCCCGGCCTCCTACGAGCAGTACTTC. The rearrangement uses TRBV29-1 and TRBJ2-7; D is unclear. Per the germline V gene, CDR1 is SQVTM and CDR2 is ANQGSEA. Trimming removed 5 bases from V and 0 bases from J, with 8 bases in between. This CDR3 is built from 12 residues.